This T cell receptor (beta chain) was documented in a study of Tregs in tolerant kidney transplant recipients. CDR1 is LGHNA and CDR2 is YNFKEQ in the germline V gene. The ends lost 0 bases at V and 7 bases at J; junction bases unmatched: 12. The CDR3 loop spans 18 amino acids. Turning to this clone: Its antigen is as yet unknown.

CD4+CD25+CD127- Tregs, CD4+CD25- non-Tregs, CD4 and CD8 cells were sorted. Whole-study results and caveats: Validation in larger populations is needed because few patients were studied. Biological reproducibility was not directly addressed in this study.

The method was immunoSEQ multiplex PCR; TCRdb's version includes in-frame clones alone and lacks a portion of them. Among roughly 14,000 clones listed, around nine tenths were seen once. The rearrangement uses TRBV4-2 and TRBJ1-1, with 12 bases aligning to TRBD1. This receptor was taken from a human donor in good health. The sample was CD8+ T cells from blood. CDR3 DNA: TGTGCCAGCAGCCAAGATCCAGGGACAGGGGGCGATCCCTTTGAAGCTTTCTTT. It yields the protein CASSQDPGTGGDPFEAFF.